The entry that follows covers one T cell receptor (beta chain) sequence. The data derive from a study of blood T cell repertoires in COVID-19. The germline V gene has CDR1 SNHLY and CDR2 FYNNEI. V dropped 7 bases and J dropped 10 bases, with 11 bases sitting between them. The CDR3 consists of 11 residues. In the authors' methods: Quantification of nucleated cells was approximated via reference gene primer amplification. Libraries were prepared by immunoSEQ multiplex PCR; TCRdb keeps only in-frame clonotypes and omits some of them. From that table come the V and J calls and clone size; the DNA was used to work out D and trimming. The data contain 100,000 to 120,000 clones, approximately 85% of them singletons.

The clonotype was recovered from a woman aged 60-75 years with acute or convalescent COVID-19. The sequenced sample consisted of peripheral blood. The chain joins TRBV2 to TRBJ1-3; D perhaps matches TRBD1 (6 bases). The CDR3 is CASTGTRTIYF. In DNA, the CDR3 is TGTGCCAGCACTGGGACAAGAACCATATATTTT.